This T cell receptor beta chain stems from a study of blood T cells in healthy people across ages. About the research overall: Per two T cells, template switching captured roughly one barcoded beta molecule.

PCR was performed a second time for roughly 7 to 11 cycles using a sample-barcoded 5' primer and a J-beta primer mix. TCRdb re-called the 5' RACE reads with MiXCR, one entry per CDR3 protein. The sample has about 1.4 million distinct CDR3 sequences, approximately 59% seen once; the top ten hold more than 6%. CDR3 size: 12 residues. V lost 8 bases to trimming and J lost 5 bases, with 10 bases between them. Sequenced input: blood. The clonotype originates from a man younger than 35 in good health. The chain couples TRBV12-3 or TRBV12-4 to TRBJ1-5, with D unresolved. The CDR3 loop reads CASARLDQPQHF. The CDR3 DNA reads TGTGCCAGCGCCCGTTTGGATCAGCCCCAGCATTTT.